This T cell receptor (beta chain) was captured in a study of beta chain features in type 1 diabetes. Findings of the study overall: Type 1 diabetes patients had moderately but significantly shorter TCRB CDR3s in all four CD4+ subsets.

Sorting of CD4+ naive, central memory, regulatory and stem cell-like memory cells was performed via CD45RO/CCR7/CD25/CD127/CD95/CD27. Points on this clone: What it recognizes is unknown.

Germline CDR1 SNHLY, CDR2 FYNNEI. V was clipped by 1 base and J by 8 bases; unmatched bases: 7. The CDR3 loop spans 15 amino acids. Expressed TCRB transcripts were sequenced, since all the RNA that had been isolated was reverse transcribed. TCRdb's copy holds only in-frame clones and misses some; the assay was immunoSEQ multiplex PCR. The sample carries over 200,000 clones, roughly a tenth recorded once. The chain recombines TRBV2 with TRBJ2-1; 8 positions agree with TRBD2. Sequencing was carried out using naive CD4+ T cells from blood. The clonotype originates from a man aged 25-45 years with type 1 diabetes. Here the CDR3 reads CASSEVGLGRDEQFF. The CDR3 bases are TGTGCCAGCAGTGAAGTGGGACTAGGGAGGGATGAGCAGTTCTTC.